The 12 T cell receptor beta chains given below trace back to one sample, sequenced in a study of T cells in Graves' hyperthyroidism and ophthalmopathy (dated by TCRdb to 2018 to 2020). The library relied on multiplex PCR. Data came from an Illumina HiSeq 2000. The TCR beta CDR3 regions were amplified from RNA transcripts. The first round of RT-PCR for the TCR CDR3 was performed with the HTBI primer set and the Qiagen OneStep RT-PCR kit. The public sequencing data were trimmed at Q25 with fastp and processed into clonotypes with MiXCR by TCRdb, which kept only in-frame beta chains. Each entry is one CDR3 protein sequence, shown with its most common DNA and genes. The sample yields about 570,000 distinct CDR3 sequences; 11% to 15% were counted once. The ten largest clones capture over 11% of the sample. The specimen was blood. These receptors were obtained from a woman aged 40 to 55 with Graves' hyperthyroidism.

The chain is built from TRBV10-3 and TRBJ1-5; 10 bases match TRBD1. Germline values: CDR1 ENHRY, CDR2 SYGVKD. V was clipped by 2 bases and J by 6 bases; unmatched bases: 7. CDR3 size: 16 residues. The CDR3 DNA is TGTGCCATCAGTGAGAATCGGGACAGGGGCCGTCAGCCCCAGCATTTT. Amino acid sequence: CAISENRDRGRQPQHF.

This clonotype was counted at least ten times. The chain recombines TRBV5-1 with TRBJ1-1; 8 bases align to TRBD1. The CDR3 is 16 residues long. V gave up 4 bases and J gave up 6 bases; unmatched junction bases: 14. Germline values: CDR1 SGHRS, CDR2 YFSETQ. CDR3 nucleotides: TGCGCCAGCAGCCCCTTGACCGGACAGGGTGTCGCTGAAGCTTTCTTT. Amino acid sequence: CASSPLTGQGVAEAFF. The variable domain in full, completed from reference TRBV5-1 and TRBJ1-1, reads KAGVTQTPRYLIKTRGQQVTLSCSPISGHRSVSWYQQTPGQGLQFLFEYFSETQRNKGNFPGRFSGRQFSNSRSEMNVSTLELGDSALYLCASSPLTGQGVAEAFFGQGTRLTVV.

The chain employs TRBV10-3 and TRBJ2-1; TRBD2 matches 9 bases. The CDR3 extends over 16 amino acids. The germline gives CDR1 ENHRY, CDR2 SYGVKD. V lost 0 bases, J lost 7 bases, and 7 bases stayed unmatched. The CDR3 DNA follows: TGTGCCATCAGTGAGTCTCGACTAGCGGTAGGAAATGAGCAGTTCTTC. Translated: CAISESRLAVGNEQFF.

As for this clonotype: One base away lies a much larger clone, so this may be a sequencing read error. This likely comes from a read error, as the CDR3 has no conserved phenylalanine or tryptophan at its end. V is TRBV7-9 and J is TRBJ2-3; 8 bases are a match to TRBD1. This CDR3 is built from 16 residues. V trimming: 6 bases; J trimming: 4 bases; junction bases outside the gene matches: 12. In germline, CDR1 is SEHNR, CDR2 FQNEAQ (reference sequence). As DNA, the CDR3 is TGTGCCAGCAGGGGACCGGACAGGGAGAATGCAGATACGCAGTATATT. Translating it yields CASRGPDRENADTQYI.

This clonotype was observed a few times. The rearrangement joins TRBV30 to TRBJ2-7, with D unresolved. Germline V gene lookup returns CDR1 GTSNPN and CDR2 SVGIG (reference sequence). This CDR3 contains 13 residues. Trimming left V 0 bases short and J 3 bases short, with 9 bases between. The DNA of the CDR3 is TGTGCCTGGAGTGTAAACCTGTTCTACGAGCAGTACTTC. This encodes CAWSVNLFYEQYF.

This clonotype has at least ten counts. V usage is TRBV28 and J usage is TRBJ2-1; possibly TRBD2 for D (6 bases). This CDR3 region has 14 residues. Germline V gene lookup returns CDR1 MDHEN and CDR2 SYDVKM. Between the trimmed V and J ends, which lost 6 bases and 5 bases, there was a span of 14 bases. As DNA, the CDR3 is TGTGCCAGCAGCATCAAGACTAGTAACAATGAGCAGTTCTTC. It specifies CASSIKTSNNEQFF.

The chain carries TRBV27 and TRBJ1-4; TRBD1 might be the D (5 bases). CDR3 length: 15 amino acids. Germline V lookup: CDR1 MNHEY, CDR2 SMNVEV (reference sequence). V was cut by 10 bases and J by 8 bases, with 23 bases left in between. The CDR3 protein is CATTTTGGPQEKLFF. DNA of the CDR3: TGTGCCACTACTACAACAGGAGGACCACAGGAAAAACTGTTTTTT. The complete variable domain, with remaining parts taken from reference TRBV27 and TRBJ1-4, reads EAQVTQNPRYLITVTGKKLTVTCSQNMNHEYMSWYRQDPGLGLRQIYYSMNVEVTDKGDVPEGYKVSRKEKRNFPLILESPSPNQTSLYFCATTTTGGPQEKLFFGSGTQLSVL.

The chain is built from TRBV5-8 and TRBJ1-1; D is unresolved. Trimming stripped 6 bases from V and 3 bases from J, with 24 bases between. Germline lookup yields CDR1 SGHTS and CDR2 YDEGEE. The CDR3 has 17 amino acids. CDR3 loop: CASNSRTGAPVDTEAFF. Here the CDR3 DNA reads TGTGCCAGCAACTCACGGACGGGAGCGCCGGTGGACACTGAAGCTTTCTTT.

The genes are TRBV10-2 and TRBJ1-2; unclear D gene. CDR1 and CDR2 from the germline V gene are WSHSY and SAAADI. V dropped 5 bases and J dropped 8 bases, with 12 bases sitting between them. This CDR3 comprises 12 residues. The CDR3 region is CASSPAARGYTF. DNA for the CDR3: TGCGCCAGCAGTCCGGCCGCTAGGGGCTACACCTTC.

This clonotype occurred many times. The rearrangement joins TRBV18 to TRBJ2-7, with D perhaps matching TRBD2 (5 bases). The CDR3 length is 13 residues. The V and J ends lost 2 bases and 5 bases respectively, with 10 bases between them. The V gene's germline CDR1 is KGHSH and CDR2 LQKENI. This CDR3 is CASSPSEGHEQYF. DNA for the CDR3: TGTGCCAGCTCACCATCTGAGGGTCACGAGCAGTACTTC.

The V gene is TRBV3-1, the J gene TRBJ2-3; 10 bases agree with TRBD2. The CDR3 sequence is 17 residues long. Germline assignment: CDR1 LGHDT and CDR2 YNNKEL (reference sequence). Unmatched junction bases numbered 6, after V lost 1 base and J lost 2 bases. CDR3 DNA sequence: TGTGCCAGCAGCCAAGGGACACTAGCGGGGTACACAGATACGCAGTATTTT. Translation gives CASSQGTLAGYTDTQYF.

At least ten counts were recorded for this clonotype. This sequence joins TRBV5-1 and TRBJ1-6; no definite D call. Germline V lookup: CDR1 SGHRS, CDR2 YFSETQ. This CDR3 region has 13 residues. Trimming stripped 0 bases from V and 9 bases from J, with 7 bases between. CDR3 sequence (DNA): TGCGCCAGCAGCTTGGATGCAGGTTCACCCCTCCACTTT. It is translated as CASSLDAGSPLHF.